The 10 T cell receptor beta chains given below trace back to one sample, sequenced in a study of identical twins. Each CDR3 protein is one row after TCRdb ran MiXCR on the 5' RACE reads. This table holds hundreds of thousands of distinct CDR3 sequences, 8.5% to 9.5% found once. These data are also associated with another study on yellow fever vaccine responses in identical twins.

Specimen: PBMCs. These receptors were collected from a woman between 18 and 30 years old in good health.

V usage is TRBV20-1 and J usage is TRBJ2-1; tentatively, D is TRBD1 or TRBD2 (6 bases each). CDR1 and CDR2 (germline): DFQATT, SNEGSKA (reference sequence). Trimming removed 6 bases at V and 0 bases at J, with 15 bases between. CDR3 length: 15 amino acids. Written as DNA, the CDR3 is TGCAGTGCCGGGGGCGCTTTTGGCTCCTACAATGAGCAGTTCTTC. This translates into CSAGGAFGSYNEQFF.

The V call is TRBV6-1, the J call TRBJ2-1; maybe TRBD2 (5 bases). The CDR3 covers 15 residues. Looked up from germline, CDR1 is MNHNS and CDR2 is SASEGT. Between the trimmed V and J ends, which lost 5 bases and 0 bases, there was a span of 11 bases. Here the CDR3 reads CASSKEASSYNEQFF. CDR3 DNA sequence: TGTGCCAGCAGTAAGGAGGCTAGCTCCTACAATGAGCAGTTCTTC.

The CDR3 loop is CSARDGQINTGELFF. The CDR3 DNA is TGCAGTGCTAGAGATGGTCAGATTAACACCGGGGAGCTGTTTTTT. The chain links TRBV20-1 to TRBJ2-2; D gene unclear. The CDR3 extends over 15 amino acids. CDR1 and CDR2 from the germline V gene are DFQATT and SNEGSKA (reference sequence). Trimming removed 0 bases from V and 2 bases from J, with 10 bases in between.

This clonotype was counted a few times. This chain uses TRBV4-2 with TRBJ2-7; 10 bases are shared with TRBD2. The CDR3 has 15 amino acids. The junction had 8 bases not matched to a gene; V was cut back by 6 bases and J by 3 bases. Per germline, CDR1 LGHNA and CDR2 YNFKEQ. This CDR3 is CASSSSLAGFYEQYF. In DNA form, the CDR3 reads TGTGCCAGCAGTTCGTCACTAGCGGGGTTCTACGAGCAGTACTTC.

This clonotype has ten or more counts. The V and J genes are TRBV3-1 and TRBJ1-4; D gene uncertain. The length of the CDR3 is 16 residues. V lost 6 bases, J lost 4 bases, and 18 bases lay in between. The germline V gene has CDR1 LGHDT and CDR2 YNNKEL (reference sequence). CDR3 amino acids: CASRHSDRALNEKLFF. The CDR3 region has the DNA TGTGCCAGCAGACACTCGGACCGTGCCCTTAATGAAAAACTGTTTTTT.

This clonotype was counted ten times or more. J is TRBJ2-1 and V is TRBV12-3 or TRBV12-4; D call uncertain. The CDR3 has 11 residues. Between the trimmed V and J ends, which lost 5 bases and 10 bases, there was a span of 9 bases. The CDR3 nucleotides are TGTGCCAGCAGTCCGTCCGTAGAGCAGTTCTTC. Amino acids: CASSPSVEQFF.

This clonotype was detected a few times. This chain joins TRBV24-1 and TRBJ2-3, with a tentative D call TRBD1 (5 bases). In germline, CDR1 is KGHDR, CDR2 SFDVKD. The CDR3 runs 16 residues. V dropped 5 bases and J dropped 2 bases, with 16 bases sitting between them. CDR3 sequence reads: CATSGQGRLITDTQYF. The CDR3 bases are TGTGCCACCAGTGGTCAGGGCCGGCTCATCACAGATACGCAGTATTTT.

This clonotype was seen a handful of times. The chain couples TRBV6-1 to TRBJ1-2, with 9 bases matching TRBD1. Germline-derived CDR1 and CDR2 are MNHNS and SASEGT. The CDR3 runs to 14 residues. The V segment lost 4 bases and the J segment 1 base; nucleotides outside the gene matches: 1. CDR3 in amino acids: CASSGDRDNYGYTF. The CDR3 DNA follows: TGTGCCAGCAGTGGGGACAGGGATAACTATGGCTACACCTTC.

The rearrangement uses TRBV29-1 and TRBJ2-5; 11 bases map to TRBD2. CDR1 is SQVTM, CDR2 ANQGSEA, per germline. The ends lost 7 bases at V and 1 base at J; junction bases unmatched: 8. The CDR3 has 15 amino acids. The CDR3 sequence is CSGGGLAGGQETQYF. In DNA, the CDR3 is TGCAGCGGGGGGGGGCTAGCGGGAGGCCAAGAGACCCAGTACTTC. Supplemented by reference TRBV29-1 and TRBJ2-5, the full variable domain reads SAVISQKPSRDICQRGTSLTIQCQVDSQVTMMFWYRQQPGQSLTLIATANQGSEATYESGFVIDKFPISRPNLTFSTLTVSNMSPEDSSIYLCSGGGLAGGQETQYFGPGTRLLVL.

Only a few counts were recorded for this clonotype. The V call is TRBV28, the J call TRBJ1-5, with a possible D match to TRBD1 (5 bases). This CDR3 contains 14 residues. Germline loops: CDR1 MDHEN, CDR2 SYDVKM. V lost 5 bases, J lost 7 bases, and 15 bases lay in between. The CDR3 nucleotides read TGTGCCAGCAGTCCCCGCATGGGGCCACAGCCCCAGCATTTT. This gives the protein CASSPRMGPQPQHF.